Presented here are 10 T cell receptor beta chains from one specimen sequenced in a study of shared clonotypes between healthy human individuals. Here immunoSEQ multiplex PCR was the method, and the copy in TCRdb shows in-frame clones only, minus some. This repertoire shows over a million clones, approximately 97% found once; its top ten account for about 1.2%. Material: naive CD4+ T cells sorted from blood. Subset meaning: CD45RA+ positively selected. The receptors were sampled from a man in his thirties or forties in good health.

The chain combines TRBV5-8 with TRBJ2-1; 11 bases map to TRBD2. V was clipped by 3 bases and J by 0 bases; unmatched bases: 8. CDR1 and CDR2 (germline): SGHTS, YDEGEE. The CDR3 runs to 18 residues. The chain's CDR3 is CASSSGLAEGFSYNEQFF. The CDR3 bases are TGTGCCAGCAGCTCGGGACTAGCGGAGGGTTTCTCCTACAATGAGCAGTTCTTC.

This chain connects TRBV19 to TRBJ1-1; TRBD1 is a possible D gene (5 bases). Deletions cut 6 bases from V and 2 bases from J, with 16 bases between. Germline assignment: CDR1 LNHDA and CDR2 SQIVND (reference sequence). This CDR3 has 15 residues. This chain's CDR3 is CASSKGASFNTEAFF. CDR3 nucleotides: TGTGCCAGTAGCAAAGGGGCTAGTTTTAACACTGAAGCTTTCTTT.

This chain links TRBV25-1 with TRBJ2-1; D uncertain. CDR1 MGHDK and CDR2 SYGVNS come from the germline V gene. The CDR3 has 14 amino acids. V lost 4 bases to trimming and J lost 1 base, with 8 bases between them. In nucleotides, the CDR3 is TGTGCCAGCAGTGTATGGGGTTCCTACAATGAGCAGTTCTTC. Amino acids: CASSVWGSYNEQFF.

The chain couples TRBV2 to TRBJ1-4; D is unresolved. CDR3 length: 14 residues. CDR1 SNHLY and CDR2 FYNNEI come from the germline V gene. V lost 8 bases and J lost 0, with 10 bases in between. The CDR3 loop is CASHSRATNEKLFF. CDR3 DNA sequence: TGTGCCAGCCATTCGAGAGCAACTAATGAAAAACTGTTTTTT.

As for this clone: This same CDR3 is encoded by further DNA sequences in the sample. The V and J genes are TRBV18 and TRBJ2-7; D call uncertain. Per the germline V gene, CDR1 is KGHSH and CDR2 is LQKENI. Deletions cut 0 bases from V and 3 bases from J, with 6 bases between. The CDR3 contains 13 residues. The CDR3 loop is CASSPPSSYEQYF. The CDR3 region has the DNA TGTGCCAGCTCACCACCGTCCAGCTACGAGCAGTACTTC.

The V and J genes are TRBV7-9 and TRBJ1-5; D unclear. V was clipped by 3 bases and J by 0 bases, with 12 bases between them. Germline V gene data show CDR1 as SEHNR and CDR2 as FQNEAQ (reference sequence). The CDR3 consists of 16 residues. The CDR3 DNA follows: TGTGCCAGCAGCTTCTCAGGTTCATCTAGCAATCAGCCCCAGCATTTT. This sequence encodes CASSFSGSSSNQPQHF.

The rearrangement links TRBV7-2 to TRBJ2-2; no reliable D call. This CDR3 spans 11 amino acids. V shed 4 bases and J shed 6 bases, with 3 bases lying between them. Germline V gene lookup returns CDR1 SGHTA and CDR2 FQGNSA. As DNA, the CDR3 is TGTGCCAGCAGCTCCCCCGGGGAGCTGTTTTTT. Protein product: CASSSPGELFF.

This rearrangement joins TRBV14 to TRBJ2-2; D may be TRBD1 or TRBD2 (5 bases each). Trimming took off 2 bases at V and 0 bases at J, with 13 bases between the two ends. The V gene's germline CDR1 is SGHDN and CDR2 FVKESK. The CDR3 covers 17 residues. CDR3 sequence: CASSQIFRESNTGELFF. The CDR3 DNA sequence: TGTGCCAGCAGCCAAATCTTCAGGGAGTCGAACACCGGGGAGCTGTTTTTT.

The rearrangement uses TRBV15 and TRBJ2-7; TRBD1 or TRBD2 may be the D gene (5 bases each). Looked up from germline, CDR1 is LNHNV and CDR2 is YYDKDF (reference sequence). CDR3 length: 13 residues. Trimming pared 7 bases from V and 6 bases from J, leaving 16 bases between. CDR3 bases: TGTGCCACCACCCATGAACCGGGGACCGAGCAGTACTTC. Its translation: CATTHEPGTEQYF.

This chain joins TRBV6-4 and TRBJ2-1; D perhaps matches TRBD2 (6 bases). In germline, CDR1 is MRHNA, CDR2 SNTAGT. The CDR3 totals 15 residues. The V end was cut by 3 bases, the J end by 0 bases, with 9 bases between. The DNA for the CDR3 is TGTGCCAGCAGTGAGCGGGATAGCTCCTACAATGAGCAGTTCTTC. Protein: CASSERDSSYNEQFF.